The 14 T cell receptor beta chains in this list originate from one sample, sequenced in a study of T cell changes during pregnancy in multiple sclerosis. The repertoire was sequenced with immunoSEQ multiplex PCR; TCRdb's copy has only in-frame clones and lacks some. The table lists about 64,000 clones, around 90% of them singletons, with roughly 1.4% in the top ten. This material consisted of peripheral blood, taken in the second trimester of pregnancy. The receptors come from a female donor with multiple sclerosis, enrolled in a pregnancy study.

The chain uses TRBV7-3 and TRBJ2-7; possibly TRBD1 for D (5 bases). The V gene lost 2 bases and the J gene lost 3 bases, with 8 bases spanning the gap. The CDR3 has 13 residues. Per germline, CDR1 SGHTA and CDR2 FQGTGA. The CDR3 nucleotides are TGTGCCAGCAGCTTATTAAGGGGCTACGAGCAGTACTTC. Translation: CASSLLRGYEQYF. Full variable domain (rest looked up from reference TRBV7-3 and TRBJ2-7): GAGVSQTPSNKVTEKGKYVELRCDPISGHTALYWYRQSLGQGPEFLIYFQGTGAADDSGLPNDRFFAVRPEGSVSTLKIQRTERGDSAVYLCASSLLRGYEQYFGPGTRLTVT.

The chain is built from TRBV14 and TRBJ2-3; D ambiguous. The ends were cut back, 4 bases at V and 5 bases at J, with 13 bases in the middle. The CDR3 sequence is 14 residues long. The germline V gene has CDR1 SGHDN and CDR2 FVKESK. CDR3 sequence: CASSPDIGGDTQYF. The DNA of the CDR3 is TGTGCCAGCAGCCCCGATATCGGTGGAGATACGCAGTATTTT.

The chain uses TRBV9 and TRBJ2-3; no firm D call. The V gene lost 2 bases and the J gene lost 5 bases, with 3 bases spanning the gap. CDR1 and CDR2 (germline): SGDLS, YYNGEE. This CDR3 is built from 11 residues. CDR3 DNA sequence: TGTGCCAGCAGCGTCGGAGATACGCAGTATTTT. It translates to CASSVGDTQYF.

Only a few counts were recorded for this clone. The chain joins TRBV28 to TRBJ1-5; no reliable D call. Trimming removed 4 bases at V and 3 bases at J, with 10 bases between. Germline V gene lookup returns CDR1 MDHEN and CDR2 SYDVKM. There are 14 residues in the CDR3. The CDR3 loop reads CASSSAGDNQPQHF. The CDR3 nucleotides are TGTGCCAGCAGTTCAGCCGGGGACAATCAGCCCCAGCATTTT.

This chain joins TRBV14 and TRBJ1-1, with 8 bases fitting TRBD1. The CDR3 covers 14 residues. Trimming at V came to 2 bases and at J to 5 bases, leaving 4 bases not matched to a gene. Germline lookup yields CDR1 SGHDN and CDR2 FVKESK. Written as DNA, the CDR3 is TGTGCCAGCAGCCAACAGGGGGCGAGTACTGAAGCTTTCTTT. This gives the protein CASSQQGASTEAFF.

The chain is built from TRBV6-4 and TRBJ2-6; 7 bases map to TRBD1. Germline V lookup: CDR1 MRHNA, CDR2 SNTAGT. J lost 2 bases, V lost 6 bases, and 7 bases had no gene match. This CDR3 region has 16 residues. The CDR3: CASSPTGDTGANVLTF. For the CDR3, the DNA is TGTGCCAGCAGCCCAACAGGGGATACTGGGGCCAACGTCCTGACTTTC.

The rearrangement links TRBV4-1 to TRBJ1-3; 8 positions match TRBD1. J was trimmed by 6 bases and V by 1 base; bases with no gene match: 8. Germline V gene sequence: CDR1 MGHRA, CDR2 YSYEKL. The CDR3 has 16 amino acids. The CDR3 coding sequence is TGCGCCAGCAGCCAAGGGAGCCGGGACAGGTTAAACACCATATATTTT. Translation gives CASSQGSRDRLNTIYF.

The chain has TRBV11-2 and TRBJ2-7, with 7 bases matching TRBD2. V gave up 0 bases and J gave up 6 bases; unmatched junction bases: 8. CDR1 and CDR2 (germline): SGHAT, FQNNGV. CDR3 length equals 15 residues. The CDR3 region is CASSLEPSSGSEQYF. CDR3 in DNA: TGTGCCAGCAGCTTAGAGCCGTCTAGCGGAAGCGAGCAGTACTTC.

This clone was seen a single time. The V and J genes are TRBV5-8 and TRBJ1-5; 9 bases are shared with TRBD1. The V gene end was trimmed by 2 bases and the J gene end by 1 base; junction bases not matched to a gene: 4. This CDR3 has 16 amino acids. CDR1 and CDR2 from the germline V gene are SGHTS and YDEGEE. The CDR3 coding sequence is TGTGCCAGCAGCTTACAGGGGGCGGTCAGCAATCAGCCCCAGCATTTT. Translating gives CASSLQGAVSNQPQHF.

The rearrangement joins TRBV29-1 to TRBJ1-2, with TRBD1 as a possible D gene (6 bases). Deletions cut 4 bases from V and 3 bases from J, with 12 bases between. CDR3 size: 13 residues. CDR1 and CDR2 (germline): SQVTM, ANQGSEA. CDR3: CSVGGPGDYGYTF. CDR3 nucleotide sequence: TGCAGCGTTGGGGGGCCTGGGGACTATGGCTACACCTTC.

This clone turned up a few times. This rearrangement joins TRBV18 to TRBJ1-6, with TRBD1 matching over 10 bases. This CDR3 is 15 amino acids long. Germline V CDR1 and CDR2: KGHSH, LQKENI. V gave up 6 bases and J gave up 10 bases; unmatched junction bases: 9. The DNA for the CDR3 is TGTGCCAGCTCGATAGACAGGGGGCGCGTATCACCCCTCCACTTT. Translated, it gives CASSIDRGRVSPLHF.

V is TRBV18 and J is TRBJ2-2, with D hard to call. The V gene's germline CDR1 is KGHSH and CDR2 LQKENI. V was cut by 5 bases and J by 1 base, with 5 bases left in between. This CDR3 is 13 amino acids long. For the CDR3, the DNA is TGTGCCAGCTCAGGGCAGAACACCGGGGAGCTGTTTTTT. The encoded protein is CASSGQNTGELFF.

This chain uses TRBV27 with TRBJ2-3; TRBD1 matches 9 bases. After removal of 3 bases from V and 2 bases from J, the junction contained 3 bases not matched to a gene. The CDR3 spans 15 residues. Germline CDR1 MNHEY, CDR2 SMNVEV (reference sequence). For the CDR3, the DNA is TGTGCCAGCAGTTTTGGGACAGGGAACACAGATACGCAGTATTTT. This encodes CASSFGTGNTDTQYF.

The V call is TRBV6-1, the J call TRBJ2-7; 11 nucleotides align to TRBD1. Germline CDR1 MNHNS, CDR2 SASEGT. CDR3 size: 17 residues. Unmatched junction bases numbered 11, after V lost 1 base and J lost 6 bases. The DNA for the CDR3 is TGTGCCAGCAGTGAAGAAGCCCGAAGGACAGGGGGCCCCGAGCAGTACTTC. This sequence encodes CASSEEARRTGGPEQYF.